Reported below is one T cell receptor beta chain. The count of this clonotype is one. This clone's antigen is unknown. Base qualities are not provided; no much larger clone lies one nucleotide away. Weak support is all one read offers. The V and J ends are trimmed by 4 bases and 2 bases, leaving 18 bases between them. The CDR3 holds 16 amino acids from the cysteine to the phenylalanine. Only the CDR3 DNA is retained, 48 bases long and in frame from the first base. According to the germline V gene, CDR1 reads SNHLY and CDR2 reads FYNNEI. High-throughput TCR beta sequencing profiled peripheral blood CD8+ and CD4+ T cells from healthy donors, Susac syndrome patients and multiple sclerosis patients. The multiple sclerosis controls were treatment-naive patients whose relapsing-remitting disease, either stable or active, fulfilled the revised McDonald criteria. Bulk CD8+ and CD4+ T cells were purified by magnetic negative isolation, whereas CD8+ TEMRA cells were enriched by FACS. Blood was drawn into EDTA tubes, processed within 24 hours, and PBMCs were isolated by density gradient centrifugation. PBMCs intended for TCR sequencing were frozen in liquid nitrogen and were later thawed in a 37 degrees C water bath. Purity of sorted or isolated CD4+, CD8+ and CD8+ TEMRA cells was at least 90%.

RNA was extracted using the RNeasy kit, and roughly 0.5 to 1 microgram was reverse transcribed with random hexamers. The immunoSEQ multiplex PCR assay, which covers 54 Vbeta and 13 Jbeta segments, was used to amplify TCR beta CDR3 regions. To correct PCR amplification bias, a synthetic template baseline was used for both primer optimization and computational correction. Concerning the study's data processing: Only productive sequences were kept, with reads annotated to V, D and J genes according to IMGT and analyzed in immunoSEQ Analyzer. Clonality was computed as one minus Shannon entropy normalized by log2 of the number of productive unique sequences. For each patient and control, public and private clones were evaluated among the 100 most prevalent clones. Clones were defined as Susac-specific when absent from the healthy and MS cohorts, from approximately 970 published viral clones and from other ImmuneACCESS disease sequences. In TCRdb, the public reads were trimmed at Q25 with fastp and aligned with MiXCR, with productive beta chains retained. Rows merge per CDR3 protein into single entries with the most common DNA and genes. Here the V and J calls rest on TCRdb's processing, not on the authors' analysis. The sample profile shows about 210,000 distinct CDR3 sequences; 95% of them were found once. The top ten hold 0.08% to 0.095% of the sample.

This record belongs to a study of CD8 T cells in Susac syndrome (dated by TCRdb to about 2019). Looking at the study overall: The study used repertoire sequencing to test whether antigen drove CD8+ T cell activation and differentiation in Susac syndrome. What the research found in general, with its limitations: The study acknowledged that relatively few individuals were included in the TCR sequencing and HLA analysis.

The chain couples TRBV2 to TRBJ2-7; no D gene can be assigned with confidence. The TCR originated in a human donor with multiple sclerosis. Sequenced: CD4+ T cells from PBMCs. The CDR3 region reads CASSGPGPQLTYEQYF. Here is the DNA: TGTGCCAGCAGTGGGCCGGGCCCTCAGCTAACCTACGAGCAGTACTTC.